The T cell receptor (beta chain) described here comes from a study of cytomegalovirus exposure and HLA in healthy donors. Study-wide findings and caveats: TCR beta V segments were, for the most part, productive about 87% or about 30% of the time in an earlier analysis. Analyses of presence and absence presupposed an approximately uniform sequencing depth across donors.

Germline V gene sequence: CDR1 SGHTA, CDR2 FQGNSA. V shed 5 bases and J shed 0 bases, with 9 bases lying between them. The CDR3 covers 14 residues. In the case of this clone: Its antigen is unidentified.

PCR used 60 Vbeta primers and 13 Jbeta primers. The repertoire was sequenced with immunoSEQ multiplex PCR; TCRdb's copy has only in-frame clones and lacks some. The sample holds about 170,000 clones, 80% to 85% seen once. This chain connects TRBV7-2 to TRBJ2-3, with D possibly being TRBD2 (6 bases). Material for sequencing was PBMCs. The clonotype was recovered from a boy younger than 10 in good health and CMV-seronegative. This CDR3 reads CASSPGSSTDTQYF. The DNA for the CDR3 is TGTGCCAGCAGCCCCGGGAGTAGCACAGATACGCAGTATTTT.